These 27 T cell receptor beta chains share one sample of origin, sequenced in a study of tumor and adjacent non-tumor tissue in lung cancer. Three rounds of nested PCR, following a modified ARM-PCR protocol, produced the TCRbeta library. One entry per CDR3 protein, called by TCRdb with MiXCR from the multiplex PCR reads. The sample consists of roughly 43,000 distinct CDR3 sequences, over 55% of them appearing once. RNA was extracted from bulk tissue without any cell sorting. More than 3 cm separated this lung sample from the edge of the tumor. Sequenced material: distant non-tumor lung tissue. Every receptor here comes from a man aged 45-60 years with non-small cell lung cancer.

This clonotype has a handful of counts. This clone may be a read error of a much larger clone one base away. In nucleotides, the CDR3 is TGTGCCAGCAGTGGAGCGTGGGACAGGGTTTTTTATGGCTACACCTTC. Translation gives CASSGAWDRVFYGYTF. The rearrangement uses TRBV6-1 and TRBJ1-2, with TRBD1 identical over 9 bases. The CDR3 runs to 16 residues. Looked up from germline, CDR1 is MNHNS and CDR2 is SASEGT. V dropped 4 bases and J dropped 5; count of bases not matched to a gene: 11.

The chain has TRBV28 and TRBJ2-3, with unresolved D. The V and J ends lost 2 bases and 0 bases respectively, with 12 bases between them. This CDR3 comprises 16 residues. Germline CDR1 MDHEN, CDR2 SYDVKM. CDR3 residues: CASSLGPASSTDTQYF. CDR3 coding DNA: TGTGCCAGCAGTTTAGGCCCGGCCTCTAGCACAGATACGCAGTATTTT.

The chain uses TRBV6-5 and TRBJ1-5; the D gene is possibly TRBD1 (6 bases). Trimming stripped 9 bases from V and 7 bases from J, with 22 bases between. The V gene's germline CDR1 is MNHEY and CDR2 SVGAGI. The CDR3 contains 15 residues. The chain's CDR3 is CARNYTRDNSQPQHF. The CDR3 DNA reads TGTGCCAGGAATTACACGAGGGACAATTCGCAGCCCCAGCATTTT.

This clonotype showed up many times. This chain uses TRBV5-8 with TRBJ2-3; weak D call: TRBD2 (6 bases). Germline values: CDR1 SGHTS, CDR2 YDEGEE. The germline V and J ends were trimmed by 4 bases and 0 bases, with 21 bases remaining between them. The CDR3 is 18 residues long. CDR3 sequence: CASSQRGILRTSTDTQYF. DNA of the CDR3: TGTGCCAGCAGCCAACGGGGGATACTTAGGACTAGCACAGATACGCAGTATTTT.

This clonotype was observed at least ten times. The chain uses TRBV4-1 and TRBJ2-1; D possibly corresponds to TRBD2 (5 bases). The germline V gene has CDR1 MGHRA and CDR2 YSYEKL. Trimming removed 5 bases at V and 6 bases at J, with 26 bases between. CDR3 length: 18 amino acids. The CDR3 DNA reads as TGCGCCAGCAGCACGAGGGCTCCGAGGGCTAGCCGTGGCAATGAGCAGTTCTTC. Translated: CASSTRAPRASRGNEQFF.

This clonotype was recorded at least ten times. This chain's CDR3 is CASSHGWPREGGYTF. CDR3 nucleotides: TGCGCCAGCAGCCACGGTTGGCCGCGAGAAGGTGGCTACACCTTC. The rearrangement joins TRBV4-1 to TRBJ1-2, with D unclear. V was shortened by 3 bases and J by 7 bases, with 18 bases between the two germline ends. CDR1 MGHRA and CDR2 YSYEKL come from the germline V gene. The CDR3 covers 15 residues.

As to this clonotype: Mismatch with germline at one junction end may stem from a read error. This chain joins TRBV4-2 and TRBJ2-2, with 14 bases identical to TRBD2. The germline V gene encodes CDR1 LGHNA and CDR2 YNFKEQ. The CDR3 contains 18 residues. CDR3 sequence reads: CAISQEGLAGANIGELFF. CDR3 nucleotide sequence: TGTGCCATCAGCCAAGAGGGACTAGCGGGGGCGAACATCGGGGAGCTATTTTTT.

The chain recombines TRBV10-3 with TRBJ2-7; 11 bases align to TRBD1. CDR1 and CDR2 from the germline V gene are ENHRY and SYGVKD. The CDR3 runs 17 residues. The CDR3 is CATRTGGSIRSSYEQYF. The CDR3, as DNA: TGTGCTACCCGGACAGGGGGCTCGATCCGAAGCTCCTACGAGCAGTACTTC.

This clonotype has more than one count but fewer than ten. The chain links TRBV11-2 to TRBJ1-1, with 8 bases that match TRBD1. The CDR3 covers 12 residues. The germline gives CDR1 SGHAT, CDR2 FQNNGV. This CDR3 reads CASGSDRAEAFF. CDR3 in DNA: TGTGCTAGCGGCTCGGACAGGGCTGAAGCTTTCTTT.

The table lists this clonotype with a few counts. Just one base apart from a much larger clone, this may be a read error. V gene TRBV12-3 or TRBV12-4 combines with J gene TRBJ1-2, with 7 positions matching TRBD1. The CDR3 has 14 residues. J lost 2 bases, V lost 7 bases, and 7 bases had no gene match. The CDR3 bases are TGTGCCAGCAAGGCAGGGGGTAGGAACTATGGCTACACCTTC. This translates into CASKAGGRNYGYTF.

By sample fraction, this clonotype is medium-sized. The chain is built from TRBV11-2 and TRBJ2-3, with 7 bases matching TRBD2. Trimming cost V 4 bases and J 2 bases; bases outside gene matches: 9. Germline V gene data show CDR1 as SGHAT and CDR2 as FQNNGV. This CDR3 comprises 16 residues. As DNA, the CDR3 is TGTGCCAGCAGCTGGGGGGGAGGAGGCCTCACAGATACGCAGTATTTT. Translating gives CASSWGGGGLTDTQYF.

Notes on this clonotype: One junction end does not reproduce the germline sequence, and a read error may be involved. The chain links TRBV4-2 to TRBJ2-3; TRBD2 matches at 16 bases. Per the germline V gene, CDR1 is LGHNA and CDR2 is YNFKEQ. The CDR3 sequence is 19 residues long. The CDR3 reads CASSQEGLAGGRGTDAQYF. The CDR3 DNA is TGTGCCAGTAGCCAAGAGGGACTAGCGGGGGGGCGTGGCACAGATGCACAGTATTTT.

V usage is TRBV30 and J usage is TRBJ1-1, with unresolved D. CDR1 and CDR2 (germline): GTSNPN, SVGIG (reference sequence). The CDR3 is made up of 13 amino acids. V gave up 2 bases and J gave up 1 base, with 8 bases separating them. CDR3 DNA: TGTGCCTGGAGTATAGACTCGAACACTGAAGCTTTCTTT. Translating gives CAWSIDSNTEAFF.

As concerns this clonotype: Germline is not matched at one junction end, which may reflect a read error. The genes are TRBV5-1 and TRBJ2-7, with no clear D. There are 14 residues in the CDR3. Germline CDR1 reads SGHRS; CDR2 reads YFSETQ. In nucleotides, the CDR3 is TGCGCCAGCAGCTTGGGGGCCGGCGGATTGGAGCATTACTTC. This sequence encodes CASSLGAGGLEHYF. Variable domain in full (rest from reference TRBV5-1 and TRBJ2-7): KAGVTQTPRYLIKTRGQQVTLSCSPISGHRSVSWYQQTPGQGLQFLFEYFSETQRNKGNFPGRFSGRQFSNSRSEMNVSTLELGDSALYLCASSLGAGGLEHYFGPGTRLTVT.

This clonotype showed up many times. The rearrangement joins TRBV13 to TRBJ1-2; TRBD1 matches at 7 bases. CDR1 and CDR2 (germline): PRHDT, FYEKMQ (reference sequence). J gave up 8 bases and V 2 bases, and 8 bases lay outside the gene matches. The CDR3 loop spans 14 amino acids. CDR3 protein: CASSLYTGEFGYTF. CDR3 in DNA: TGTGCCAGCAGCTTATATACAGGGGAGTTCGGCTACACCTTC.

Turning to this clonotype: Germline and junction disagree at one end, which may indicate a read error. The V call is TRBV12-3 or TRBV12-4, the J call TRBJ2-1, with 10 bases fitting TRBD2. This CDR3 contains 16 residues. In nucleotides, the CDR3 is TGTGCCAGCAGCCATGGGACTAGCGTCTACTACAATGAGCACTTCTTC. As protein: CASSHGTSVYYNEHFF.

Notes on this clonotype: One end of the junction varies from germline; a read error may be responsible. This chain joins TRBV29-1 and TRBJ2-5; tentative D call: TRBD1 (6 bases). Germline values: CDR1 SQVTM, CDR2 ANQGSEA. CDR3 length: 12 amino acids. The CDR3 nucleotides are TGCAACGTTGATAGGGGGCAAGAGACCCAGTACTTC. The encoded protein is CNVDRGQETQYF.

This clonotype has at least ten counts. This chain joins TRBV13 and TRBJ2-5; possible D gene TRBD1, 6 bases. Germline CDR1 is PRHDT and CDR2 is FYEKMQ (reference sequence). V lost 5 bases, J lost 3 bases, and 16 bases lay in between. The CDR3 runs 15 residues. The CDR3 DNA sequence: TGTGCCAGCAGCCACAACAGGGTCGGTGAAGAGACCCAGTACTTC. Its translation: CASSHNRVGEETQYF. Full variable domain (missing parts from reference TRBV13 and TRBJ2-5): AAGVIQSPRHLIKEKRETATLKCYPIPRHDTVYWYQQGPGQDPQFLISFYEKMQSDKGSIPDRFSAQQFSDYHSELNMSSLELGDSALYFCASSHNRVGEETQYFGPGTRLLVL.

To note about this clonotype: A much larger clone sits a single nucleotide away, making a read error possible. The V and J genes are TRBV10-2 and TRBJ2-7, with unresolved D. This CDR3 is built from 14 residues. CDR1 and CDR2 from the germline V gene are WSHSY and SAAADI. V was shortened by 3 bases and J by 5 bases, with 14 bases between the two germline ends. Here the CDR3 reads CASSDRARPDEQYF. The DNA for the CDR3 is TGCGCCAGCAGTGATCGGGCAAGGCCGGACGAGCAGTACTTC.

The table lists this clonotype with many counts. The chain recombines TRBV28 with TRBJ1-2, with 8 bases identical to TRBD1. The CDR3 runs to 18 residues. CDR1 and CDR2 (germline): MDHEN, SYDVKM. Trimming removed 4 bases from V and 1 base from J; junction bases left unmatched: 14. This chain's CDR3 is CASSSPGQGAPHNYGYTF. CDR3 DNA sequence: TGTGCCAGCAGTTCCCCGGGCCAGGGGGCGCCCCATAACTATGGCTACACCTTC.

This clonotype was detected ten times or more. The V call is TRBV20-1, the J call TRBJ2-4, with D uncertain. Germline V lookup: CDR1 DFQATT, CDR2 SNEGSKA (reference sequence). V gave up 5 bases and J gave up 2 bases, with 13 bases separating them. The CDR3 totals 14 residues. CDR3 loop: CSADRAVSKNIQYF. CDR3 bases: TGCAGTGCTGATAGGGCGGTATCCAAAAACATTCAGTACTTC.

This clonotype was counted many times. The chain is built from TRBV6-1 and TRBJ1-4; no reliable D call. In germline, CDR1 is MNHNS, CDR2 SASEGT. The CDR3 has 14 amino acids. V gave up 0 bases and J gave up 6 bases, with 8 bases separating them. In DNA form, the CDR3 reads TGTGCCAGCAGTGAAGCGGACGTGCATGAAAAACTGTTTTTT. This sequence encodes CASSEADVHEKLFF.

The sample holds a few counts of this clonotype. The gene calls are TRBV11-2 and TRBJ1-3, with 12 bases lining up with TRBD1. V was clipped by 4 bases and J by 4 bases; unmatched bases: 11. The CDR3 is 18 amino acids. Germline V gene data show CDR1 as SGHAT and CDR2 as FQNNGV. The CDR3 region has the DNA TGTGCCAGCAGCTCCCGGGACAGGGGGCACACTGGGGGAAACACCATATATTTT. Translated, it gives CASSSRDRGHTGGNTIYF.

This clonotype appeared many times. V usage is TRBV29-1 and J usage is TRBJ2-7; 12 positions match TRBD2. The J segment lost 0 bases and the V segment lost 7 bases, leaving 4 bases of the junction unmatched. This CDR3 contains 14 residues. Per the germline V gene, CDR1 is SQVTM and CDR2 is ANQGSEA. CDR3 sequence (DNA): TGCAGCGCCGGACTAGCGGGGAGCTCCTACGAGCAGTACTTC. Translation: CSAGLAGSSYEQYF.

This clonotype was detected only a few times. A much larger clone differs from this one at a single base, so this may be a read error. The chain employs TRBV20-1 and TRBJ2-2, with D perhaps being TRBD1 or TRBD2 (6 bases each). Germline CDR1 reads DFQATT; CDR2 reads SNEGSKA (reference sequence). The CDR3 consists of 14 residues. Written as DNA, the CDR3 is TGCGGTGCTAGAAAGGGGGGGAACACCGGGGAGCTGTTTTTT. Translation: CGARKGGNTGELFF.

The chain employs TRBV10-3 and TRBJ2-3; TRBD2 aligns across 8 bases. From germline, CDR1 is ENHRY and CDR2 SYGVKD. V lost 11 bases to trimming and J lost 2 bases; unmatched junction nucleotides: 9. CDR3 size: 14 residues. CDR3 loop: CAVNELAVTDTQYF. The CDR3, as DNA: TGTGCCGTCAATGAACTAGCGGTCACAGATACGCAGTATTTT.

The table lists this clonotype with a few counts. This chain links TRBV5-4 with TRBJ2-5; the D is unclear. Germline CDR1 SGHNT, CDR2 YYREEE (reference sequence). This CDR3 contains 13 residues. V was cut by 1 base and J by 5 bases, with 9 bases left in between. In DNA form, the CDR3 reads TGTGCCAGCAGCTTGACCGGTGGGGAGACCCAGTACTTC. Residues: CASSLTGGETQYF.